The clone carrying this TCR beta chain was observed at least ten times. V was pared by 6 bases and J by 2 bases, with 11 bases between. CDR1 is KGHSH, CDR2 LQKENI, per germline. This CDR3 comprises 14 residues. This entry belongs to a study of HIV-infected patients and healthy controls. All unsorted peripheral T cells were captured because whole blood was used without fractionation. Alpha and beta constant-region primers primed reverse transcription of about 470 ng RNA. Each of the alpha and beta chains got its own library through chain-specific third strand synthesis with indices. MiXCR, run by TCRdb on the 5' RACE reads, gives a single entry per CDR3 protein. The sample holds approximately 7,700 distinct CDR3 sequences, under 6.5% seen once.

The rearrangement uses TRBV18 and TRBJ1-3; TRBD1 might be the D (5 bases). Here the sequenced sample was blood, taken before antiretroviral therapy. The TCR comes from an adult with HIV infection. CDR3 loop: CASSTGQAGNTIYF. For the CDR3, the DNA is TGTGCCAGCTCGACTGGACAAGCTGGAAACACCATATATTTT.